This T cell receptor beta chain was identified in a study of monozygotic twins with inflammatory bowel disease. The RNA usage for each TCR library was roughly 4,000 ng of total RNA. TCRdb derives one entry per CDR3 protein from the 5' RACE reads, leaving out DNA. Recorded for this sample: approximately 210,000 distinct CDR3 sequences. Of note for this clonotype: Its antigen remains unidentified.

Blood samples, whole and unsorted for T cells, yielded the isolated total RNA. CDR3 size: 16 residues. Germline CDR1 SGHAT, CDR2 FQNNGV. Study-wide results and limits: Patient repertoires may carry noise from differing immunosuppressive treatments. Repertoire similarity did not separate concordant from discordant twins, possibly from limited power.

Sequenced material: blood. The clonotype was recovered from a human donor with ulcerative colitis or Crohn's disease, or a healthy co-twin of an affected twin (not recorded which). V is TRBV11-2 and J is TRBJ2-3; TCRdb returns TRBD2, unconfirmable since there is no DNA. The CDR3 loop is CASSLLSGGATDTQYF.